The 25 T cell receptor beta chains presented below share a single source sample, sequenced in a study of T-cell memory formation after mild COVID-19. TCRdb re-called the 5' RACE reads through MiXCR, storing one row per CDR3 protein. The repertoire consists of 180,000 or so distinct CDR3 sequences, with 9.5% to 13% occurring once and the leading ten covering 3.5% to 4.5%. The material sequenced was PBMCs or a T cell subset sorted from them (not recorded which). These receptors came from a man between 18 and 29 years old who had mild COVID-19 (a few samples of this study predate the infection). Cell type and time point are not known.

V is TRBV7-2 and J is TRBJ1-3; the D gene is possibly TRBD1 (6 bases). Germline loops: CDR1 SGHTA, CDR2 FQGNSA. V lost 3 bases to trimming and J lost 2 bases, with 11 bases between them. The CDR3 has 15 residues. CDR3 bases: TGTGCCAGCAGCTTTTACAGGGATACTGGAAACACCATATATTTT. Residues: CASSFYRDTGNTIYF.

The chain couples TRBV7-2 to TRBJ2-1; 7 positions match TRBD2. CDR3 length: 11 amino acids. Germline loops: CDR1 SGHTA, CDR2 FQGNSA. The junction had 4 bases not matched to a gene; V was cut back by 4 bases and J by 13 bases. CDR3 in amino acids: CASSSSGGQFF. The CDR3 DNA follows: TGTGCCAGCAGCTCGTCGGGGGGTCAGTTCTTC. The full variable domain, its missing parts supplied by reference TRBV7-2 and TRBJ2-1, is GAGVSQSPSNKVTEKGKDVELRCDPISGHTALYWYRQSLGQGLEFLIYFQGNSAPDKSGLPSDRFSAERTGGSVSTLTIQRTQQEDSAVYLCASSSSGGQFFGPGTRLTVL.

This clonotype has just a few counts. The chain joins TRBV4-2 to TRBJ1-6; D not resolved. Germline lookup yields CDR1 LGHNA and CDR2 YNFKEQ. V was shortened by 1 base and J by 6 bases, with 10 bases between the two germline ends. This CDR3 has 15 residues. The CDR3 spells CASSQVLGINSPLHF. The CDR3 DNA reads TGTGCCAGCAGCCAAGTCCTTGGGATTAATTCACCCCTCCACTTT.

This chain links TRBV30 with TRBJ2-5, with 11 bases matching TRBD1. Germline V CDR1 and CDR2: GTSNPN, SVGIG (reference sequence). Trimming cost V 4 bases and J 5 bases; bases outside gene matches: 9. The CDR3 has 15 amino acids. The CDR3 loop is CAWNLGQGASETQYF. The CDR3 nucleotides read TGTGCCTGGAACCTCGGACAGGGGGCGTCGGAGACCCAGTACTTC.

This clonotype has more than one count but fewer than ten. At one boundary the junction diverges from the germline segment, which might be a read error. The chain joins TRBV7-7 to TRBJ2-3; D gene uncertain. CDR1 is SSHAT and CDR2 is FNYEAQ in the germline V gene (reference sequence). CDR3 length: 14 amino acids. CDR3 sequence reads: CASSSDGRTDTQYF. In nucleotides, the CDR3 is TGTGCTAGCAGCTCCGACGGCCGCACAGATACGCAGTATTTT.

This clonotype was detected ten times or more. The chain couples TRBV5-1 to TRBJ2-2, with 7 bases identical to TRBD1. The CDR3 is made up of 15 amino acids. J lost 4 bases, V lost 2 bases, and 5 bases had no gene match. The germline gives CDR1 SGHRS, CDR2 YFSETQ. CDR3 coding DNA: TGCGCCAGCAGCTTTCGACAGGGTTTCACCGGGGAGCTGTTTTTT. Its protein product is CASSFRQGFTGELFF.

The sample holds a few counts of this clonotype. The chain has TRBV7-3 and TRBJ1-1; D gene unclear. Trimming removed 5 bases at V and 1 base at J, with 8 bases between. Germline V gene lookup returns CDR1 SGHTA and CDR2 FQGTGA. CDR3 length: 13 residues. CDR3 in DNA: TGTGCCAGCAGCAAGACACCGAACACTGAAGCTTTCTTT. As protein: CASSKTPNTEAFF.

V usage is TRBV6-2 or TRBV6-3 and J usage is TRBJ1-5; D gene ambiguous. This CDR3 is built from 12 residues. CDR1 MNHEY and CDR2 SVGEGT come from the germline V gene. V lost 6 bases to trimming and J lost 4 bases, with 7 bases between them. In DNA form, the CDR3 reads TGTGCCAGCAGACTGCCGAATCAGCCCCAGCATTTT. It specifies CASRLPNQPQHF.

This clonotype was detected a few times. The chain is built from TRBV9 and TRBJ2-1, with 8 positions matching TRBD2. The CDR3 covers 15 residues. From germline, CDR1 is SGDLS and CDR2 YYNGEE. The trim removed 4 bases at V and 6 bases at J, leaving 9 bases unmatched. DNA for the CDR3: TGTGCCAGCAGCCCTCGCGGGGGGCCGATCAATGAGCAGTTCTTC. Its protein product is CASSPRGGPINEQFF. The full variable domain, in which reference TRBV9 and TRBJ2-1 provide the parts outside the CDR3, is DSGVTQTPKHLITATGQRVTLRCSPRSGDLSVYWYQQSLDQGLQFLIQYYNGEERAKGNILERFSAQQFPDLHSELNLSSLELGDSALYFCASSPRGGPINEQFFGPGTRLTVL.

The V call is TRBV27, the J call TRBJ2-1, with D possibly TRBD1 on 6 matching bases. This CDR3 contains 12 residues. V was shortened by 4 bases and J by 8 bases, with 9 bases between the two germline ends. Germline V gives CDR1 MNHEY, CDR2 SMNVEV (reference sequence). CDR3 in DNA: TGTGCCAGCAGTTCACAGGGCGATGAGCAGTTCTTC. It is translated as CASSSQGDEQFF.

The sample holds a few counts of this clonotype. The J gene is TRBJ1-1, the V gene TRBV29-1; D not certain. V was clipped by 4 bases and J by 1 base, with 13 bases between them. The length of the CDR3 is 14 residues. From germline, CDR1 is SQVTM and CDR2 ANQGSEA. The CDR3 protein is CSVAREASNTEAFF. CDR3 coding DNA: TGCAGCGTTGCCCGGGAGGCCTCGAACACTGAAGCTTTCTTT.

This clonotype was observed a handful of times. The chain links TRBV6-1 to TRBJ2-5, with TRBD1 matching over 8 bases. The J segment lost 3 bases and the V segment lost 8 bases, leaving 5 bases of the junction unmatched. The germline V gene has CDR1 MNHNS and CDR2 SASEGT. The length of the CDR3 is 13 residues. The chain's CDR3 is CASLRTGKETQYF. Written as DNA, the CDR3 is TGTGCCAGCCTCCGGACAGGGAAAGAGACCCAGTACTTC.

The chain links TRBV6-1 to TRBJ2-5; 7 bases are shared with TRBD2. Germline-derived CDR1 and CDR2 are MNHNS and SASEGT. Trimming cost V 6 bases and J 4 bases; bases outside gene matches: 11. The CDR3 extends over 15 amino acids. Here the CDR3 reads CASRVQLALLETQYF. In DNA, the CDR3 is TGTGCCAGCAGGGTTCAACTAGCGTTATTAGAGACCCAGTACTTC.

This chain links TRBV12-3 or TRBV12-4 with TRBJ1-2, with unresolved D. V lost 4 bases and J lost 8, with 8 bases in between. The length of the CDR3 is 11 residues. The CDR3 here is CASSSLGGYTF. CDR3 coding DNA: TGTGCCAGCAGTTCCTTGGGAGGCTACACCTTC.

The chain employs TRBV18 and TRBJ2-2; the D is unclear. Looked up from germline, CDR1 is KGHSH and CDR2 is LQKENI. V gave up 2 bases and J gave up 0 bases, with 13 bases separating them. This CDR3 spans 17 amino acids. CDR3 coding DNA: TGTGCCAGCTCACCAACCCCGGTAGCCGCGAACACCGGGGAGCTGTTTTTT. The encoded protein is CASSPTPVAANTGELFF.

The V call is TRBV7-3, the J call TRBJ1-1; D gene unclear. Trimming shortened V by 0 bases and J by 5 bases, and 16 bases separated the two germline ends. This CDR3 region has 16 residues. The germline CDR1 and CDR2 sequences are SGHTA and FQGTGA. This CDR3 reads CASSLTVGLGRTEAFF. DNA of the CDR3: TGTGCCAGCAGCTTAACGGTAGGGTTAGGGAGAACTGAAGCTTTCTTT.

This clonotype was seen a handful of times. This chain joins TRBV9 and TRBJ1-1; D unclear. Germline CDR1 is SGDLS and CDR2 is YYNGEE. The CDR3 length is 13 residues. V lost 2 bases and J 1 base, leaving 6 bases between the germline ends. The CDR3 spells CASSVHSNTEAFF. DNA for the CDR3: TGTGCCAGCAGCGTTCACTCGAACACTGAAGCTTTCTTT.

This clonotype was observed many times. The rearrangement uses TRBV9 and TRBJ2-1, with 10 positions matching TRBD1. This CDR3 comprises 15 residues. Germline-derived CDR1 and CDR2 are SGDLS and YYNGEE. V shed 2 bases, J shed 10 bases, and the junction held 9 bases outside the gene matches. The CDR3 reads CASSVRDRGVPEQFF. As DNA, the CDR3 is TGTGCCAGCAGCGTCCGGGACAGGGGAGTACCCGAGCAGTTCTTC.

This clonotype turned up a few times. This sequence joins TRBV29-1 and TRBJ2-3, with 10 bases lining up with TRBD2. The CDR3 contains 15 residues. Trimming cost V 4 bases and J 2 bases; bases outside gene matches: 6. The germline gives CDR1 SQVTM, CDR2 ANQGSEA. CDR3 sequence reads: CSVARTSGNTDTQYF. The CDR3 DNA reads TGCAGCGTTGCTCGGACTAGCGGAAACACAGATACGCAGTATTTT.

A few counts support this clonotype. V usage is TRBV5-6 and J usage is TRBJ2-7, with 11 positions matching TRBD1. The CDR3 contains 15 residues. CDR1 is SGHDT and CDR2 is YYEEEE in the germline V gene. Trimming took 4 bases from V and 0 from J; bases not matched to a gene: 3. The CDR3 loop reads CASSRGQGVSYEQYV. CDR3 bases: TGTGCCAGCAGCCGGGGACAGGGGGTCTCCTACGAGCAGTACGTC.

This clonotype has more than one count but fewer than ten. The V call is TRBV7-2, the J call TRBJ1-1; D might be TRBD1 (6 bases). Germline lookup yields CDR1 SGHTA and CDR2 FQGNSA. The ends were cut back, 2 bases at V and 8 bases at J, with 18 bases in the middle. This CDR3 comprises 15 residues. DNA for the CDR3: TGTGCCAGCAGCTTACCAGGGGCCGTACGCGGAGAAGCTTTCTTT. Translating gives CASSLPGAVRGEAFF.

This clonotype appeared many times. The rearrangement joins TRBV4-3 to TRBJ2-5, with D uncertain. This CDR3 comprises 12 residues. Germline assignment: CDR1 LGHNA and CDR2 YSLEER. V lost 0 bases to trimming and J lost 7 bases, with 6 bases between them. CDR3 protein: CASSQDLGTQYF. DNA for the CDR3: TGCGCCAGCAGCCAAGATTTGGGGACCCAGTACTTC.

This clonotype was seen many times. The V and J genes are TRBV5-1 and TRBJ1-1; 7 nucleotides agree with TRBD1. CDR3 size: 13 residues. The V and J ends lost 0 bases and 5 bases, in that order; junction bases with no gene match: 1. Germline CDR1 and CDR2: SGHRS and YFSETQ. The CDR3 DNA reads as TGCGCCAGCAGCTTGGAGGGGGCGACTGAAGCTTTCTTT. This encodes CASSLEGATEAFF.

The chain couples TRBV7-2 to TRBJ1-1, with a tentative D call TRBD1 (5 bases). Looked up from germline, CDR1 is SGHTA and CDR2 is FQGNSA. This CDR3 is built from 12 residues. Trimming cost V 3 bases and J 10 bases, with 12 bases left between them. CDR3 in DNA: TGTGCCAGCAGCTTTCGTGACAGTAGAGCTTTCTTT. The encoded protein is CASSFRDSRAFF.

This clonotype was detected only a few times. This chain links TRBV9 with TRBJ1-5, with D maybe TRBD1 (5 bases). This CDR3 contains 13 residues. V dropped 4 bases and J dropped 3 bases, with 8 bases sitting between them. The germline V gene encodes CDR1 SGDLS and CDR2 YYNGEE. CDR3 residues: CASSRGNNQPQHF. For the CDR3, the DNA is TGTGCCAGCAGCCGGGGGAACAATCAGCCCCAGCATTTT.